The entry below gives a single TCR beta chain sequence along with its context. The data originate from a study of blood T cell repertoires in COVID-19. Looking at the study overall: Material from acute and convalescent COVID-19 was sourced from the United States, Italy and Spain. T cells, B-cell-depleted T cells, or PBMCs supplied cDNA or gDNA.

V was pared by 7 bases and J by 4 bases, with 19 bases between. The germline CDR1 and CDR2 sequences are MDHEN and SYDVKM. This CDR3 comprises 15 residues. Authors' data handling: Amplification of reference gene primers provided the estimated nucleated cell counts. The method was immunoSEQ multiplex PCR; TCRdb's version includes in-frame clones alone and lacks a portion of them. V and J calls and clone size come straight from that table; D and trimming were deduced from the DNA. Counted here are 120,000 or so clones, 65% to 90% occurring once; the ten biggest clones make up under 8%. The genes are TRBV28 and TRBJ1-1; tentative D call: TRBD1 (6 bases). The TCR comes from an elderly man with active or convalescent COVID-19. Sequencing was performed on peripheral blood. CDR3 sequence (DNA): TGTGCCAGCACCGCCCAAGCCAGGGGAGCCACTGAAGCTTTCTTT. Translation: CASTAQARGATEAFF.